This T cell receptor (beta chain) came from a study of T cells in Graves' hyperthyroidism and ophthalmopathy. Across the study: Peripheral blood collection took place at initial diagnosis, before any treatment.

Researchers amplified the TCR beta CDR3 regions from RNA transcripts. An initial round of RT-PCR targeting the TCR CDR3 relied on the HTBI primer set. TCRdb analysed the multiplex PCR reads with MiXCR anew, one entry per CDR3 protein. Counted here are about 210,000 distinct CDR3 sequences, roughly 18% occurring once; the ten biggest clones make up roughly 50%. Trimming took off 4 bases at V and 2 bases at J, with 12 bases between the two ends. This CDR3 has 15 amino acids. The V gene's germline CDR1 is SNHLY and CDR2 FYNNEI. A remark on this clonotype: Its antigen is as yet unknown.

Findings and caveats of the study: A model of 13 V-J features distinguished ophthalmopathy from stable hyperthyroidism. Most thyroid clonotypes expanded above 0.001 appeared in blood too.

The TCR was taken from a man between 50 and 59 years old with Graves' hyperthyroidism. V and J are TRBV2 and TRBJ1-5; D unresolved. What was sequenced was blood. DNA for the CDR3: TGTGCCAGCAGTGTTCTCCCTCGCGGCAATCAGCCCCAGCATTTT. Its translation is CASSVLPRGNQPQHF.